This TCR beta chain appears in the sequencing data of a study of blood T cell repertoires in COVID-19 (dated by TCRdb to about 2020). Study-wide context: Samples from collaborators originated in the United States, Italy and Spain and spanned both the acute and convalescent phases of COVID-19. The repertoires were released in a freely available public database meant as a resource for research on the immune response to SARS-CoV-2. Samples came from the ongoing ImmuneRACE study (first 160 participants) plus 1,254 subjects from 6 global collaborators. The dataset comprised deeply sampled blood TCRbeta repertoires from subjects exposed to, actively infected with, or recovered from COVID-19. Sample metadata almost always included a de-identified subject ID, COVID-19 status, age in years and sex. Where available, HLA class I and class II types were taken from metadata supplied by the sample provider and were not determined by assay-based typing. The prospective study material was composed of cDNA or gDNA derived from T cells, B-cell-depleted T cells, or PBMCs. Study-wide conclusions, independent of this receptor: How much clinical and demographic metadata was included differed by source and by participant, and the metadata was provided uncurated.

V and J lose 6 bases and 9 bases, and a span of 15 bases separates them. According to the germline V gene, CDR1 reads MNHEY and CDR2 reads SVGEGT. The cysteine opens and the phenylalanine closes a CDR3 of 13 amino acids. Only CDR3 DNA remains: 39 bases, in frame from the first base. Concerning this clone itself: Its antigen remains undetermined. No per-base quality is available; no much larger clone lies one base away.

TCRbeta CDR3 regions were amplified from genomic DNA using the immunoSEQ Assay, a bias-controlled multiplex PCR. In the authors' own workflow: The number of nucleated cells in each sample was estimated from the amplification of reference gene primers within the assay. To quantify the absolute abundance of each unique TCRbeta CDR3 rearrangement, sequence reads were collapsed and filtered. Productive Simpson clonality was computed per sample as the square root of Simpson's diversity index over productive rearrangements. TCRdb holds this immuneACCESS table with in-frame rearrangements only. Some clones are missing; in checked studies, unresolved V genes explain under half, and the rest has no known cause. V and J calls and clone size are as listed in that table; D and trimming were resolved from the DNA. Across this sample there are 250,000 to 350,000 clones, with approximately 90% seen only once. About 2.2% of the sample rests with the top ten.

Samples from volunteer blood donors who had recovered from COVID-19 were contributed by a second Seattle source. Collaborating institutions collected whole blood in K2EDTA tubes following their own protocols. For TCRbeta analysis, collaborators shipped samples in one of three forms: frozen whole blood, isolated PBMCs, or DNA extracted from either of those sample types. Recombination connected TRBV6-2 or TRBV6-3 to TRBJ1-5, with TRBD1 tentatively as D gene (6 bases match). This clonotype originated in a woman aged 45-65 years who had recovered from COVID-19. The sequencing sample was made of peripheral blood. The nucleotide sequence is TGTGCCAGCAGCCATACAGGGCAGGGGCCCCAGCATTTT. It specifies CASSHTGQGPQHF.